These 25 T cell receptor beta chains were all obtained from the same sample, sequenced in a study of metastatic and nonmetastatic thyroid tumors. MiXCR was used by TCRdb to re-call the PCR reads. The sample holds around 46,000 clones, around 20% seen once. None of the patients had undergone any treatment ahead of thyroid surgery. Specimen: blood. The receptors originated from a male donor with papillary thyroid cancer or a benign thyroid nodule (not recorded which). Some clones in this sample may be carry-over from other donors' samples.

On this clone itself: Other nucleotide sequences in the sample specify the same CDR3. CDR3 sequence: CASSISGTGKYEQYF. Written as DNA, the CDR3 is TGTGCCAGCAGTATATCCGGCACAGGTAAATACGAGCAGTACTTC. The chain carries TRBV12-3 or TRBV12-4 and TRBJ2-7; a weak D match, TRBD1 (5 bases). This CDR3 region has 15 residues. Trimming left V 5 bases short and J 4 bases short, with 18 bases between.

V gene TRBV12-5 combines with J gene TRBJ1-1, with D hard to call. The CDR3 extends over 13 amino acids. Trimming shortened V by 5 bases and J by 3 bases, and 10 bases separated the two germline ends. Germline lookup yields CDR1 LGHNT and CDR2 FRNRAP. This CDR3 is CASGLGWDTEAFF. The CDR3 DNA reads TGTGCTAGTGGTCTAGGATGGGACACTGAAGCTTTCTTT.

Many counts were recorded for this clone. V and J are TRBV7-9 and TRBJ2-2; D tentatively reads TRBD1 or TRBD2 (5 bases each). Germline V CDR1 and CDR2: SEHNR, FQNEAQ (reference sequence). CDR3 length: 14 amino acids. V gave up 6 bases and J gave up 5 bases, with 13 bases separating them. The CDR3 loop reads CASRPRGGTGELFF. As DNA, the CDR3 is TGTGCCAGCAGGCCGAGGGGTGGGACCGGGGAGCTGTTTTTT.

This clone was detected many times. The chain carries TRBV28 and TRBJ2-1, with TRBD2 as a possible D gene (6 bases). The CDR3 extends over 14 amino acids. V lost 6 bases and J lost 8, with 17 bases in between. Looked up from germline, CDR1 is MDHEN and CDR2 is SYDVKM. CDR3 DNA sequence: TGTGCCAGCAGGGAGGGGACCTCGGGCGATGAGCAGTTCTTC. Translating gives CASREGTSGDEQFF.

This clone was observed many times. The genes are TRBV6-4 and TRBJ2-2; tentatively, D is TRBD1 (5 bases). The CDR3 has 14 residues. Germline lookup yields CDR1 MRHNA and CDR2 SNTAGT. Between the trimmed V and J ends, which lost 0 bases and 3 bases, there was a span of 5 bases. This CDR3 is CASSDSRDTGELFF. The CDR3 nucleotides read TGTGCCAGCAGTGACTCCAGGGACACCGGGGAGCTGTTTTTT.

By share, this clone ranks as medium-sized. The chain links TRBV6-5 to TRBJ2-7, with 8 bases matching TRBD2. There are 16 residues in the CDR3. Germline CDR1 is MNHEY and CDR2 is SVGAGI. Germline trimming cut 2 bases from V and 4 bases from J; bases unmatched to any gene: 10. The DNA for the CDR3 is TGTGCCAGCAGTTACAGCTCCGGGACTAGAATTTACGAGCAGTACTTC. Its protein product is CASSYSSGTRIYEQYF.

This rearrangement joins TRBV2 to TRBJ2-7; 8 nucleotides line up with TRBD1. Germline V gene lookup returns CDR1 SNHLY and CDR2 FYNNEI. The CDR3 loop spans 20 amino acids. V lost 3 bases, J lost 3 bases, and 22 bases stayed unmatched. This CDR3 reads CASSDPLETGAPSLSYEQYF. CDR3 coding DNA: TGTGCCAGCAGTGATCCCCTCGAGACAGGGGCCCCCTCTTTGAGCTACGAGCAGTACTTC.

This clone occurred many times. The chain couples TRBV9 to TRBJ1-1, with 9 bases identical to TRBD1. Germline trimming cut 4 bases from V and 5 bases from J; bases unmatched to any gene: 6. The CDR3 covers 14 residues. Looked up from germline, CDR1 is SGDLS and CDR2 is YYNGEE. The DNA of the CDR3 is TGTGCCAGCAGCCTCGGGACAGGGCAAACTGAAGCTTTCTTT. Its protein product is CASSLGTGQTEAFF.

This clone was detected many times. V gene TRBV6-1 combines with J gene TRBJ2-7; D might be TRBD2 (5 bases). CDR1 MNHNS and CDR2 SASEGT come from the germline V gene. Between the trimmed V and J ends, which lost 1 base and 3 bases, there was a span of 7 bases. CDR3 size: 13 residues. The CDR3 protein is CASSEGTSYEQYF. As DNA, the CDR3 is TGTGCCAGCAGTGAAGGAACTAGCTACGAGCAGTACTTC.

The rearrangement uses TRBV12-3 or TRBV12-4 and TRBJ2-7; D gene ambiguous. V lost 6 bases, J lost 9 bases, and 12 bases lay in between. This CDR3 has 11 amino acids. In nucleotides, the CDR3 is TGTGCCAGCAGCTACGGTGCCGGGCAGTACTTC. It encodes CASSYGAGQYF.

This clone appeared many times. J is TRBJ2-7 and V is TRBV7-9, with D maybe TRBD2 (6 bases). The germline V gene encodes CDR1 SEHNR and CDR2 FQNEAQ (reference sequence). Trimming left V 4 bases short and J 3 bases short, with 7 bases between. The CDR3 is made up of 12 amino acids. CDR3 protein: CASSSDYYEQYF. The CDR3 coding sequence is TGTGCCAGCAGCTCGGACTACTACGAGCAGTACTTC. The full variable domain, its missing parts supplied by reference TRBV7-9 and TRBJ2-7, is DTGVSQNPRHKITKRGQNVTFRCDPISEHNRLYWYRQTLGQGPEFLTYFQNEAQLEKSRLLSDRFSAERPKGSFSTLEIQRTEQGDSAMYLCASSSDYYEQYFGPGTRLTVT.

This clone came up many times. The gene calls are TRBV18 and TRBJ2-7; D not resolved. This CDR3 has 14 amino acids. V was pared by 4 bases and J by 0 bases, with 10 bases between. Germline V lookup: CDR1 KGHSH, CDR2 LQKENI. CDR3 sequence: CASSRNSDSYEQYF. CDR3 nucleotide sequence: TGTGCCAGCTCACGTAACAGCGACTCCTACGAGCAGTACTTC.

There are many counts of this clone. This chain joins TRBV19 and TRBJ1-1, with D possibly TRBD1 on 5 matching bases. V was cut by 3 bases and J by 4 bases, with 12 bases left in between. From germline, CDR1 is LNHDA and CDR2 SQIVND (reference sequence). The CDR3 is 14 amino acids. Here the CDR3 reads CASSMQGLGTEAFF. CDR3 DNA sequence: TGTGCCAGTAGTATGCAGGGATTAGGCACTGAAGCTTTCTTT.

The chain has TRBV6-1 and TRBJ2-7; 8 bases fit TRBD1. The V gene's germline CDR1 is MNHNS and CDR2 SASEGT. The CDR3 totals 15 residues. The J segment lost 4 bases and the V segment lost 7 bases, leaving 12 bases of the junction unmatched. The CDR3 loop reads CASIGGQGAFYEQYF. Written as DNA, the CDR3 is TGTGCCAGCATCGGTGGTCAGGGGGCTTTTTACGAGCAGTACTTC.

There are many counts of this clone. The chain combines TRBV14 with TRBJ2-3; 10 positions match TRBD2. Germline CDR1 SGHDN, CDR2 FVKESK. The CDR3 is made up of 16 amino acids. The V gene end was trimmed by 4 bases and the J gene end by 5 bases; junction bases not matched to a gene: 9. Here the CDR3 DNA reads TGTGCCAGCAGCCCGAGGGTAGCGGGGGGAGGAGATACGCAGTATTTT. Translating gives CASSPRVAGGGDTQYF.

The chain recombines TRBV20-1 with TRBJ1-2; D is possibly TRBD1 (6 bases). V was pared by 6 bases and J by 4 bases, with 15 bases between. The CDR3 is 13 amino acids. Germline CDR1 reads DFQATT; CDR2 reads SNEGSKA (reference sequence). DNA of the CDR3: TGCAGTGCCCTGGGGGCAAGCCTCTATGGCTACACCTTC. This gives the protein CSALGASLYGYTF.

CDR3 sequence: CASSLTGGEGNQPQHF. CDR3 sequence (DNA): TGTGCCAGCAGCCTTACAGGGGGCGAGGGCAATCAGCCCCAGCATTTT. The V and J genes are TRBV9 and TRBJ1-5, with 9 nucleotides matching TRBD1. The trim removed 4 bases at V and 2 bases at J, leaving 7 bases unmatched. The CDR3 extends over 16 amino acids. CDR1 and CDR2 (germline): SGDLS, YYNGEE.

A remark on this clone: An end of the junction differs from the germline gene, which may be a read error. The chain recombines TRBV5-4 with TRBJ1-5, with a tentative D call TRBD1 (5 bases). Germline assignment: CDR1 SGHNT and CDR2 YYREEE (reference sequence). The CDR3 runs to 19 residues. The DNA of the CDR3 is TGTGCCAACAGCTTGGTTCATTGGGGGGGTTCATATAGCAATCAGCCCCAGCATTTT. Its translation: CANSLVHWGGSYSNQPQHF.

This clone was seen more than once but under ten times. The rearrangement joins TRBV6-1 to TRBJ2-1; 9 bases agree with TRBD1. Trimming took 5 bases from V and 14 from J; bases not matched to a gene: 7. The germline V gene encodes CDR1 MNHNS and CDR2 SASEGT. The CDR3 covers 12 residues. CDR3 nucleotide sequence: TGTGCCAGCAGTCGAGGCGGGACAGGGAAGTTCTTC. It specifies CASSRGGTGKFF.

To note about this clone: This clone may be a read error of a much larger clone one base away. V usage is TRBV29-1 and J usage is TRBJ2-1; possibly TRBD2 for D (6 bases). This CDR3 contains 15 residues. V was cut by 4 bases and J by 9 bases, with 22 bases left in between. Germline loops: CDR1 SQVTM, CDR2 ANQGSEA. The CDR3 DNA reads TGCAGCGTTGGCGGGGACCCCCTAGGGGCGGGTGAGCAGTTCTTC. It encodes CSVGGDPLGAGEQFF.

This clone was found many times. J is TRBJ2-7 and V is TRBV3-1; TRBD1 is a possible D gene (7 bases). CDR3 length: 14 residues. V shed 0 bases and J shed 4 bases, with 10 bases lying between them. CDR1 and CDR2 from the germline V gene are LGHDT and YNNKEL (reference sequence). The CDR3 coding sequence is TGTGCCAGCAGCCAAGACAGGGGGAGGTACGAGCAGTACTTC. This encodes CASSQDRGRYEQYF.

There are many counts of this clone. The CDR3 is CASSRDINQPQHF. The CDR3, as DNA: TGCGCCAGCAGCCGGGACATCAATCAGCCCCAGCATTTT. V and J are TRBV4-1 and TRBJ1-5; the D gene is possibly TRBD1 (6 bases). V was pared by 4 bases and J by 3 bases, with 7 bases between. Germline V gene sequence: CDR1 MGHRA, CDR2 YSYEKL. This CDR3 comprises 13 residues.

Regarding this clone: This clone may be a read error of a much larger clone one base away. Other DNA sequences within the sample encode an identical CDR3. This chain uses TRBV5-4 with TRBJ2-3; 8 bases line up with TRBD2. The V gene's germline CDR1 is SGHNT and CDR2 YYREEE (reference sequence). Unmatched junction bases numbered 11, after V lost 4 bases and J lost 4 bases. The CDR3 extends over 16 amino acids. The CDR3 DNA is TGTGCCAGCAGCCTGGAGCTAGCGGGTGGGCCAGATACGCAGTATTTT. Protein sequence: CASSLELAGGPDTQYF. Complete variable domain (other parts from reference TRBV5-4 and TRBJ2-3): ETGVTQSPTHLIKTRGQQVTLRCSSQSGHNTVSWYQQALGQGPQFIFQYYREEENGRGNFPPRFSGLQFPNYSSELNVNALELDDSALYLCASSLELAGGPDTQYFGPGTRLTVL.

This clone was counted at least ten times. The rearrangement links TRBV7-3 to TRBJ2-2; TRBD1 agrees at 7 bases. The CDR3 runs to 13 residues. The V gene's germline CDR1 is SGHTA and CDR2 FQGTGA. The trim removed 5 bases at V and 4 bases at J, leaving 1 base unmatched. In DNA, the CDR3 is TGTGCCAGCAGCCCAGGGGGCACCGGGGAGCTGTTTTTT. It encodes CASSPGGTGELFF.

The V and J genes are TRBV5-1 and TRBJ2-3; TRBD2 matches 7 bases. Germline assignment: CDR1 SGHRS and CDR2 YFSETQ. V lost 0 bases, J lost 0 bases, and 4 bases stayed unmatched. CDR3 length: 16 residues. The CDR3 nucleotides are TGCGCCAGCAGCTTGGGGGCTAGCGGTAGCACAGATACGCAGTATTTT. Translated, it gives CASSLGASGSTDTQYF. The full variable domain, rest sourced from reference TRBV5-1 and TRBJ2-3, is KAGVTQTPRYLIKTRGQQVTLSCSPISGHRSVSWYQQTPGQGLQFLFEYFSETQRNKGNFPGRFSGRQFSNSRSEMNVSTLELGDSALYLCASSLGASGSTDTQYFGPGTRLTVL.